A selection of T cell receptor beta chains follows, all from one sample in a study of memory CD8 T cells in hepatitis C reinfection. Assay used: immunoSEQ multiplex PCR; TCRdb lists only in-frame clones, some missing. The repertoire holds approximately 46,000 clones, 89% seen once, with 0.65% to 0.8% in the top ten. Sequenced input: naive CD8+ T cells sorted from blood. The receptor source for this set is a man younger than 30 with hepatitis C virus infection. The CDR3 runs from the conserved cysteine through the conserved F or W. Fields, in order: D gene, J gene, clone size, V gene, CDR3 DNA, CDR3 protein. A D gene is named only where the DNA matches it firmly. Expanded clones get a size class; other rows say once, few or many, or leave the size out.

- | TRBJ1-5 | - | TRBV7-8 | TGTGCCAGCAGCTTAACGGGAGCACAGCCCCAGCATTTT | CASSLTGAQPQHF
- | TRBJ2-2 | - | TRBV7-9 | TGTGCCAGCAGCGTCGGGGAGGCCGGGGAGCTGTTTTTT | CASSVGEAGELFF
TRBD2 | TRBJ2-2 | - | TRBV27 | TGTGCCAGCAGTTTCCTAACCTCCGGGGGGATCGGGGAGCTGTTTTTT | CASSFLTSGGIGELFF
- | TRBJ1-2 | - | TRBV5-1 | TGCGCCAGCAGCCCCTTTCGAGAGTCTAACTATGGCTACACCTTC | CASSPFRESNYGYTF
TRBD1 | TRBJ2-7 | few | TRBV27 | TGTGCCAGCAGTATAGACAGGGCGAGCTACGAGCAGTACTTC | CASSIDRASYEQYF
- | TRBJ1-2 | - | TRBV28 | TGTGCCAGCAGTCCAACGGAGGACCTAACATATGGCTACACCTTC | CASSPTEDLTYGYTF
TRBD1 | TRBJ1-4 | - | TRBV15 | TGTGCCACCAGCAGCTGGGGGACAGGGGAAGAAAAACTGTTTTTT | CATSSWGTGEEKLFF
TRBD1 | TRBJ1-2 | - | TRBV19 | TGTGCCAGTAGTGATTCTCCGGGACAGATCTATGGCTACACCTTC | CASSDSPGQIYGYTF
- | TRBJ2-7 | - | TRBV5-5 | TGTGCCAGCAGCTTGCCGGACAGCTACGAGCAGTACTTC | CASSLPDSYEQYF
- | TRBJ1-5 | - | TRBV9 | TGTGCCAGCAGCGTAGGGGTACAGGGAAATCAGCCCCAGCATTTT | CASSVGVQGNQPQHF
TRBD2 | TRBJ2-3 | - | TRBV19 | TGTGCCAGTAGTATAGAGGAGACCGGGAGGGGGGGAGCAGATACGCAGTATTTT | CASSIEETGRGGADTQYF
- | TRBJ1-2 | once | TRBV28 | TGTGCCAGCAGTCCTAATCCAACAGTAAAGCTCGGTTCAGGGGCAGACGACTATGGCTACACCTTC | CASSPNPTVKLGSGADDYGYTF
TRBD2 | TRBJ2-3 | - | TRBV5-1 | TGCGCCAGCAGCTTGGCCGGGCGGGGGGGACCAGATACGCAGTATTTT | CASSLAGRGGPDTQYF
TRBD1 | TRBJ2-1 | - | TRBV7-6 | TGTGCCACCGGGACAGGGGTAATAAATGAGCAGTTCTTC | CATGTGVINEQFF
TRBD2 | TRBJ2-1 | once | TRBV5-1 | TGCGCCAGCAGCCCACGAAGCGGGAGCTATGAGCAGTTCTTC | CASSPRSGSYEQFF
TRBD1 | TRBJ2-7 | - | TRBV29-1 | TGCAGCGTTGAGACAGGGAAGAACTACGAGCAGTACTTC | CSVETGKNYEQYF
- | TRBJ1-1 | few | TRBV6-5 | TGTGCCAGCAGTTACTCCTCCTCAGGGAACACTGAAGCTTTCTTT | CASSYSSSGNTEAFF
TRBD1 | TRBJ2-1 | once | TRBV19 | TGTGCCAGCCGACAGGGGGTGAGTAATGAGCAGTTCTTC | CASRQGVSNEQFF
- | TRBJ2-5 | - | TRBV29-1 | TGCAGCGCTGACTCGACAGACTGGGGGACCCAGTACTTC | CSADSTDWGTQYF
TRBD1 | TRBJ2-5 | - | TRBV27 | TGTGCCAGCAGACAGGGGTGGGGCCAAGAGACCCAGTACTTC | CASRQGWGQETQYF
TRBD1 | TRBJ2-5 | - | TRBV9 | TGTGCCAGCAGCGTAGAGACAGGGTCGGAGACCCAGTACTTC | CASSVETGSETQYF
- | TRBJ2-2 | - | TRBV29-1 | TGCAGCGTCGAAGGCGCGGGGAAAGCGACCGGGGAGCTGTTTTTT | CSVEGAGKATGELFF
- | TRBJ2-1 | once | TRBV9 | TGTGCCAGCAGCGTAGCGGGGGACTCCTACAATGAGCAGTTCTTC | CASSVAGDSYNEQFF
- | TRBJ2-3 | - | TRBV29-1 | TGCAGCGTTGAACTCGCCAACAGGGCTCTCACAGATACGCAGTATTTT | CSVELANRALTDTQYF
TRBD2 | TRBJ2-1 | - | TRBV9 | TGTGCCAGCAGCGCTAGCGGTTACAATGAGCAGTTCTTC | CASSASGYNEQFF
- | TRBJ2-1 | - | TRBV4-1 | TGCGCCAGCAGCCAAGATCCGACCCCTAGCTCCTACAATGAGCAGTTCTTC | CASSQDPTPSSYNEQFF
TRBD2 | TRBJ2-3 | - | TRBV2 | TGTGCCAGCAGTGAAGCCCCCAGCGGGAGTGCAGATACGCAGTATTTT | CASSEAPSGSADTQYF
- | TRBJ2-7 | once | TRBV27 | TGTGCCAGCAGCCGCGGGATAACCTACGAGCAGTACTTC | CASSRGITYEQYF
- | TRBJ2-7 | - | TRBV18 | TGTGCCAGCTCACCCTGGCAGGGCTCCTACGAGCAGTACTTC | CASSPWQGSYEQYF
TRBD2 | TRBJ2-3 | - | TRBV29-1 | TGCAGCGTGGAGCGGGGGACCCGGGATACGCAGTATTTT | CSVERGTRDTQYF
- | TRBJ2-6 | - | TRBV5-1 | TGCGCCAGCAGTCTTAATAGTCCCTCTGGGGCCAACGTCCTGACTTTC | CASSLNSPSGANVLTF
TRBD2 | TRBJ2-3 | - | TRBV10-1 | TGCGCCGGTTGGGGGAGCGGGAGGAATAGCACAGATACGCAGTATTTT | CAGWGSGRNSTDTQYF
TRBD1 | TRBJ2-7 | - | TRBV11-2 | TGTGCCAGCAGCCTAGGACAGGGGGCCGTCGAGCAGTACTTC | CASSLGQGAVEQYF
- | TRBJ1-5 | - | TRBV6-1 | TGTGCCAGCGCTGGACAGCCTTCAGGTCAGCCCCAGCATTTT | CASAGQPSGQPQHF
TRBD2 | TRBJ2-2 | once | TRBV9 | TGTGCCAGCAGCGTTTCAGCGGGAGTCGGGACCGGGGAGCTGTTTTTT | CASSVSAGVGTGELFF
- | TRBJ1-1 | - | TRBV25-1 | TGTGCCAGCAGTGGCTACAGGACCCTGAACACTGAAGCTTTCTTT | CASSGYRTLNTEAFF
- | TRBJ2-3 | - | TRBV27 | TGTGCCAGCAGTTCCGGGACTTTAGGTACAGATACGCAGTATTTT | CASSSGTLGTDTQYF
- | TRBJ2-1 | few | TRBV20-1 | TGCAGTGCCTACGCCTACGGTGAGCAGTTCTTC | CSAYAYGEQFF
TRBD2 | TRBJ2-1 | - | TRBV5-4 | TGTGCCAGCAGCTCTGGACTAGCGGGGTACAATGAGCAGTTCTTC | CASSSGLAGYNEQFF
TRBD1 | TRBJ2-5 | once | TRBV9 | TGTGCCAGCAGCGTAGCTTCCCAGGACAGGGTCGAGACCCAGTACTTC | CASSVASQDRVETQYF
- | TRBJ2-4 | - | TRBV4-1 | TGCGCCAGCAGCCAAGCGGGAGTAGGCAAAAACATTCAGTACTTC | CASSQAGVGKNIQYF
- | TRBJ2-2 | - | TRBV19 | TGTGCCAGTAGTATAAGACAGGATAACACCGGGGAGCTGTTTTTT | CASSIRQDNTGELFF
- | TRBJ2-2 | - | TRBV7-2 | TGTGCCAGCAGCCCCGGCCCCGCAGACTTAGCGCTTTTTCCCGGGGAGCTGTTTTTT | CASSPGPADLALFPGELFF
TRBD2 | TRBJ2-3 | - | TRBV5-1 | TGCGCCAGCAGCCACTTAGCGGGAGGAGGCACAGATACGCAGTATTTT | CASSHLAGGGTDTQYF
- | TRBJ2-1 | - | TRBV7-2 | TGTGCCAGCGAGGAGTACCCCTACAATGAGCAGTTCTTC | CASEEYPYNEQFF
TRBD1 | TRBJ2-1 | few | TRBV19 | TGTGCCAGTAGTATGACAGGGAATGAGCAGTTCTTC | CASSMTGNEQFF
TRBD2 | TRBJ2-1 | few | TRBV6-6 | TGTGCCAGCAGATTGGCGGGAGTGGATGAGCAGTTCTTC | CASRLAGVDEQFF
TRBD2 | TRBJ2-1 | - | TRBV27 | TGTGCCAGCAGTTTCCAAGGGACTAGCTATGAGCAGTTCTTC | CASSFQGTSYEQFF
- | TRBJ2-1 | once | TRBV18 | TGTGCCAGCTCACCACCTGAGGACAGGAGGGGGAATGAGCAGTTCTTC | CASSPPEDRRGNEQFF
TRBD2 | TRBJ2-7 | - | TRBV27 | TGTGCCAGCAGTTCCATGACTAGCGGGGTATACGAGCAGTACTTC | CASSSMTSGVYEQYF
TRBD2 | TRBJ2-1 | once | TRBV7-6 | TGTGCCAGCAGCCCCTCCACTAGCGGGAGCTCCTACAATGAGCAGTTCTTC | CASSPSTSGSSYNEQFF
- | TRBJ1-2 | - | TRBV7-2 | TGTGCCAGCAGCTTAGTCCCTCAGGGAATGAGTGGCTACACCTTC | CASSLVPQGMSGYTF
- | TRBJ1-5 | - | TRBV19 | TGTGCCAGTAGTATAGAGAACGGGGTTAATCAGCCCCAGCATTTT | CASSIENGVNQPQHF
- | TRBJ2-7 | few | TRBV6-5 | TGTGCCAGCAGTTACCTACAGGGCTCCTACGAGCAGTACTTC | CASSYLQGSYEQYF
- | TRBJ2-5 | - | TRBV6-5 | TGTGCCAGCAGCCCGGGGATGGAGACCCAGTACTTC | CASSPGMETQYF
- | TRBJ1-2 | - | TRBV6-5 | TGTGCCAGCAGTTACTCGAGGGTTTCTAACTATGGCTACACCTTC | CASSYSRVSNYGYTF
- | TRBJ1-2 | - | TRBV5-1 | TGCGCCAGCAGCCCCGTCGGGAACCCTAACTATGGCTACACCTTC | CASSPVGNPNYGYTF